A single sample gave rise to the 19 T cell receptor beta chains below, sequenced in a study of blood T cells in healthy people across ages. Using a J-beta primer mix together with a sample-barcoded 5' primer, a second PCR was run for about 7 to 12 cycles. TCRdb re-analysed the 5' RACE reads in MiXCR, keeping a single row per CDR3 protein. The repertoire includes over 450,000 distinct CDR3 sequences, around 24% of them detected once, and around 10% sits in the top ten. A further study also used this sample, focusing on T cells of mothers and their children.

The sample was blood. All receptors derive from a boy between 5 and 17 years old in good health.

This clonotype was found a few times. V gene TRBV7-8 combines with J gene TRBJ2-7; D is ambiguous. This CDR3 is 13 amino acids long. Trimming took off 3 bases at V and 3 bases at J, with 9 bases between the two ends. Germline CDR1 reads SGHVS; CDR2 reads FQNEAQ. This chain's CDR3 is CASSFGRFYEQYF. CDR3 DNA sequence: TGTGCCAGCAGCTTCGGCAGGTTCTACGAGCAGTACTTC.

This chain joins TRBV9 and TRBJ2-1, with 7 bases aligning to TRBD2. This CDR3 is built from 15 residues. The junction had 8 bases not matched to a gene; V was cut back by 3 bases and J by 5 bases. CDR1 is SGDLS and CDR2 is YYNGEE in the germline V gene. The CDR3 coding sequence is TGTGCCAGCAGCGCGGCCACCGGGACTAACAATGAGCAGTTCTTC. Translation: CASSAATGTNNEQFF.

There are a few counts of this clonotype. V gene TRBV21-1 combines with J gene TRBJ2-7; TRBD2 reflects the table's D call only, with no check against the DNA. TRBV21-1 is designated a pseudogene. The CDR3 is 16 residues long. Written as DNA, the CDR3 is TGTGCCAGCAGCAATGCAGCGGGACCTAGATCCTACGAGCAGTACTTC. It yields the protein CASSNAAGPRSYEQYF.

The chain joins TRBV12-3 or TRBV12-4 to TRBJ2-1; 7 bases align to TRBD2. With 0 bases clipped from V and 6 bases from J, the junction kept 11 bases outside the gene matches. This CDR3 is 17 amino acids long. CDR3 nucleotide sequence: TGTGCCAGCAGTTTAGCAACTAGCGCTTTGAATTCCAATGAGCAGTTCTTC. This sequence encodes CASSLATSALNSNEQFF.

This chain links TRBV29-1 with TRBJ1-6; 7 positions match TRBD1. V shed 6 bases and J 7 bases; nucleotides not matched to a gene: 9. From germline, CDR1 is SQVTM and CDR2 ANQGSEA. This CDR3 has 14 amino acids. The CDR3 here is CSVSTGSRNSPLHF. Here the CDR3 DNA reads TGCAGCGTATCGACAGGGAGTAGAAATTCACCCCTCCACTTT.

The V gene is TRBV15, the J gene TRBJ2-2, with D perhaps TRBD1 (6 bases). Trimming removed 1 base from V and 5 bases from J, with 11 bases in between. Per germline, CDR1 LNHNV and CDR2 YYDKDF (reference sequence). The CDR3 is 15 amino acids. The CDR3 sequence is CATSRAGRGTGELFF. The DNA for the CDR3 is TGTGCCACCAGCAGAGCGGGCAGGGGAACCGGGGAGCTGTTTTTT.

This clonotype was observed a few times. The chain has TRBV4-3 and TRBJ2-5, with 8 bases aligning to TRBD1. The germline gives CDR1 LGHNA, CDR2 YSLEER. The CDR3 is 16 residues long. Trimming removed 4 bases from V and 3 bases from J; junction bases left unmatched: 10. CDR3 sequence (DNA): TGCGCCAGCAGCCGAGTCAGAGGGACAGGAGAAGAGACCCAGTACTTC. It codes for CASSRVRGTGEETQYF.

The V and J genes are TRBV4-3 and TRBJ2-3; TRBD2 agrees at 8 bases. V gave up 0 bases and J gave up 0 bases; unmatched junction bases: 11. CDR1 and CDR2 from the germline V gene are LGHNA and YSLEER. This CDR3 is 19 amino acids long. The DNA for the CDR3 is TGCGCCAGCAGCCAAGATCATCGGCGGGAGGCCTCTAGCACAGATACGCAGTATTTT. The encoded protein is CASSQDHRREASSTDTQYF.

This clonotype was counted many times. The chain is built from TRBV5-6 and TRBJ1-6; D gene uncertain. This CDR3 comprises 12 residues. Trimming removed 2 bases from V and 9 bases from J, with 6 bases in between. Germline loops: CDR1 SGHDT, CDR2 YYEEEE. The CDR3 nucleotides are TGTGCCAGCAGCTTAGGAAGTTCACCCCTCCACTTT. It codes for CASSLGSSPLHF.

In this sample, this clonotype turned up a few times. The V call is TRBV29-1, the J call TRBJ2-1; the D is unclear. The CDR3 runs to 16 residues. Deletions cut 1 base from V and 2 bases from J, with 15 bases between. The germline V gene encodes CDR1 SQVTM and CDR2 ANQGSEA. The CDR3 sequence is CSVEAPPGMAYNEQFF. The CDR3 bases are TGCAGCGTTGAAGCCCCCCCAGGAATGGCCTACAATGAGCAGTTCTTC.

This chain joins TRBV10-2 and TRBJ1-4; D remains ambiguous. Germline V gene sequence: CDR1 WSHSY, CDR2 SAAADI. The CDR3 has 13 amino acids. Deletions cut 3 bases from V and 1 base from J, with 3 bases between. The CDR3 protein is CASSEITNEKLFF. The CDR3 DNA is TGCGCCAGCAGTGAAATAACTAATGAAAAACTGTTTTTT.

This chain joins TRBV9 and TRBJ2-7, with 11 nucleotides matching TRBD1. Germline CDR1 is SGDLS and CDR2 is YYNGEE. The V segment lost 4 bases and the J segment 5 bases; nucleotides outside the gene matches: 8. This CDR3 is 15 amino acids long. In nucleotides, the CDR3 is TGTGCCAGCAGCCTCGGGACAGGGGGTAGCAACGAGCAGTACTTC. Its translation: CASSLGTGGSNEQYF.

This clonotype came up a few times. This sequence joins TRBV7-3 and TRBJ2-1; D unresolved. The DNA end favors TRBJ2-7, so the J call may be wrong. The CDR3 contains 13 residues. Germline V gene data show CDR1 as SGHTA and CDR2 as FQGTGA. The CDR3 reads CASSQSPVYEQYF. Here the CDR3 DNA reads TGTGCCAGCAGCCAATCCCCCGTATACGAGCAGTACTTC.

This clonotype was recorded a few times. CDR3 in amino acids: CASSLDGVLRETEAFF. DNA of the CDR3: TGTGCCAGCAGCTTAGACGGGGTTTTAAGGGAAACTGAAGCTTTCTTT. This rearrangement joins TRBV7-2 to TRBJ1-1, with D hard to call. CDR1 is SGHTA and CDR2 is FQGNSA in the germline V gene. Trimming took 1 base from V and 5 from J, leaving 17 bases between them. The CDR3 is made up of 16 amino acids. The full variable domain, rest sourced from reference TRBV7-2 and TRBJ1-1, is GAGVSQSPSNKVTEKGKDVELRCDPISGHTALYWYRQSLGQGLEFLIYFQGNSAPDKSGLPSDRFSAERTGGSVSTLTIQRTQQEDSAVYLCASSLDGVLRETEAFFGQGTRLTVV.

The table lists this clonotype with a few counts. V gene TRBV20-1 combines with J gene TRBJ2-5; TRBD1 agrees at 7 bases. The CDR3 is 10 amino acids. Trimming at V came to 6 bases and at J to 11 bases, leaving 6 bases not matched to a gene. The V gene's germline CDR1 is DFQATT and CDR2 SNEGSKA (reference sequence). CDR3 in amino acids: CSAPQGEQYF. In DNA form, the CDR3 reads TGCAGTGCACCTCAGGGGGAGCAGTACTTC.

This clonotype has more than one count but fewer than ten. This chain links TRBV15 with TRBJ2-1, with 13 nucleotides matching TRBD2. This CDR3 is 16 amino acids long. V trimming: 1 base; J trimming: 12 bases; junction bases outside the gene matches: 9. Per the germline V gene, CDR1 is LNHNV and CDR2 is YYDKDF (reference sequence). This CDR3 is CATSRGTSGRLLLQFF. DNA for the CDR3: TGTGCCACCAGCAGAGGGACTAGCGGGAGATTGCTCCTGCAGTTCTTC. The whole variable domain, remainder taken from reference TRBV15 and TRBJ2-1, is DAMVIQNPRYQVTQFGKPVTLSCSQTLNHNVMYWYQQKSSQAPKLLFHYYDKDFNNEADTPDNFQSRRPNTSFCFLDIRSPGLGDTAMYLCATSRGTSGRLLLQFFGPGTRLTVL.

The chain joins TRBV15 to TRBJ1-1; D gene uncertain. This CDR3 comprises 12 residues. Germline CDR1 LNHNV, CDR2 YYDKDF (reference sequence). The V gene lost 0 bases and the J gene lost 1 base, with 0 bases spanning the gap. This CDR3 reads CATSRENTEAFF. The CDR3 coding sequence is TGTGCCACCAGCAGAGAGAACACTGAAGCTTTCTTT.

This CDR3 reads CASSGGGSNYGYTF. The CDR3 region has the DNA TGTGCCAGCAGTGGTGGAGGATCCAACTATGGCTACACCTTC. J is TRBJ1-2 and V is TRBV2, with D unclear. V was cut by 4 bases and J by 2 bases, with 11 bases left in between. There are 14 residues in the CDR3. Germline V gives CDR1 SNHLY, CDR2 FYNNEI.

V is TRBV7-2 and J is TRBJ1-2; TRBD1 might be the D (5 bases). The CDR3 loop spans 15 amino acids. Germline V lookup: CDR1 SGHTA, CDR2 FQGNSA. Trimming left V 5 bases short and J 8 bases short, with 21 bases between. The CDR3 DNA is TGTGCCAGCAGCGCGGGGCCGGGGCTAAGTCGAGGCTACACCTTC. It specifies CASSAGPGLSRGYTF.